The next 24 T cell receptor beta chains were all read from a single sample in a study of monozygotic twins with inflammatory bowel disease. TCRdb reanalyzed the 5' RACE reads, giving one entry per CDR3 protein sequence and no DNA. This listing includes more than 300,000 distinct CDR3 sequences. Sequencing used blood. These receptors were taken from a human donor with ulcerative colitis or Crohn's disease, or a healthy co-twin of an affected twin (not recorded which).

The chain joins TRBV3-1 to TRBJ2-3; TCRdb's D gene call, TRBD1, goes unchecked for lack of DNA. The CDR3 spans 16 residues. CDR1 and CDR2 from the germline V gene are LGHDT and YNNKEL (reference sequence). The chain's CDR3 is CASSQEVDRYTDTQYF.

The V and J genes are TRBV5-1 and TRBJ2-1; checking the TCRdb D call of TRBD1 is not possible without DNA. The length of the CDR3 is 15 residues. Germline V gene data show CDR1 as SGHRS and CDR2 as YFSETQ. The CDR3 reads CASRTGGSSYNEQFF.

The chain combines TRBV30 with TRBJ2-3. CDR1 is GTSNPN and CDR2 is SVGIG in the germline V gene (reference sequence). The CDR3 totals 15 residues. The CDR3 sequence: CAWSVQSTSTDTQYF.

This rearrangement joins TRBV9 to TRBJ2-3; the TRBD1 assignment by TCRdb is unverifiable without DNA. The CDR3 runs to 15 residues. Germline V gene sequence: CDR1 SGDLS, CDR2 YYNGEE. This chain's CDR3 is CAGSGGGRGTDTQYF.

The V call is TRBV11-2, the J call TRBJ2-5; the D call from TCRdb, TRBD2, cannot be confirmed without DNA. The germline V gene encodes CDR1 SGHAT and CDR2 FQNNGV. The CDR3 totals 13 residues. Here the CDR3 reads CASSTGPKETQYF.

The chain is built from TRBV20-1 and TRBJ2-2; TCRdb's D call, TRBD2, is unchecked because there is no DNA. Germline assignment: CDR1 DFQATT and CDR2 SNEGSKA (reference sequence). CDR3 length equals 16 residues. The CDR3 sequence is CSARPPTGYNTGELFF.

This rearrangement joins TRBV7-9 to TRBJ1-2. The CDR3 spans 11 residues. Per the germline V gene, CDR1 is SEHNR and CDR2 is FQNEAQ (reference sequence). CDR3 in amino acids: CASSTEYGYTF. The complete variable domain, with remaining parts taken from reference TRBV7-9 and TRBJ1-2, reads DTGVSQNPRHKITKRGQNVTFRCDPISEHNRLYWYRQTLGQGPEFLTYFQNEAQLEKSRLLSDRFSAERPKGSFSTLEIQRTEQGDSAMYLCASSTEYGYTFGSGTRLTVV.

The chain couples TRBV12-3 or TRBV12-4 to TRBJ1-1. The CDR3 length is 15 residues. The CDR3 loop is CASSLSQVVNTEAFF.

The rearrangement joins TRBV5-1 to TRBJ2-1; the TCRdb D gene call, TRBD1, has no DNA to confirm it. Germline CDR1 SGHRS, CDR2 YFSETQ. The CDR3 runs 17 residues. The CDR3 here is CASSLVSRQGATYEQFF.

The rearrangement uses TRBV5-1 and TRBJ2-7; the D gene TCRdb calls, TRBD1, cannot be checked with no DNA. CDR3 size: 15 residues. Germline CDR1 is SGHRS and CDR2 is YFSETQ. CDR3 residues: CASSSGGGAYNEQYF.

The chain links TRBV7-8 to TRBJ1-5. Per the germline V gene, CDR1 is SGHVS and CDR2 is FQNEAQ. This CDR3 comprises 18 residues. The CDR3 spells CASSLNSLRVHSGQPQHF.

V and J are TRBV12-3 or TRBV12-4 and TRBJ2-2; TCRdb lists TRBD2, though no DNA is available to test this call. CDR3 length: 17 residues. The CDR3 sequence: CASSLKRESFDTGELFF.

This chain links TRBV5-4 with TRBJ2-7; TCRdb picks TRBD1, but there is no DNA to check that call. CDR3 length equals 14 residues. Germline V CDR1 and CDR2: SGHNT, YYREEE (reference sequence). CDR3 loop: CASRRLGHSYEQYF.

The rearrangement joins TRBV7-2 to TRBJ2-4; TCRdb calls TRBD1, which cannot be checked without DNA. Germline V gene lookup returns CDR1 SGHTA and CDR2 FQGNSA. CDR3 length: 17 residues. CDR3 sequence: CASSSKQGFLAKNIQYF.

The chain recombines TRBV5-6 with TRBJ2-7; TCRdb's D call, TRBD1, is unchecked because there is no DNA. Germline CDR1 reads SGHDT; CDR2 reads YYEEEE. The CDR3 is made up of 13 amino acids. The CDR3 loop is CASSLTGYYEQYF. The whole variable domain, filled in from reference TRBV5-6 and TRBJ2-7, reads DAGVTQSPTHLIKTRGQQVTLRCSPKSGHDTVSWYQQALGQGPQFIFQYYEEEERQRGNFPDRFSGHQFPNYSSELNVNALLLGDSALYLCASSLTGYYEQYFGPGTRLTVT.

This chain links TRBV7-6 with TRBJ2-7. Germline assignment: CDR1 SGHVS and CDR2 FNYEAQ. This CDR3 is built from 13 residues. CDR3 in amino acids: CASSLNTVYEQYF.

The CDR3 here is CAWSVLPGGLLDTQYF. The rearrangement links TRBV30 to TRBJ2-3; the D call of TRBD1 rests on TCRdb alone, since no DNA is present to check it. CDR3 length equals 16 residues. Germline values: CDR1 GTSNPN, CDR2 SVGIG (reference sequence).

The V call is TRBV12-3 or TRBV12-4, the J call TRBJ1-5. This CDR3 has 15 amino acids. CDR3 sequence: CASSLRTGVNQPQHF.

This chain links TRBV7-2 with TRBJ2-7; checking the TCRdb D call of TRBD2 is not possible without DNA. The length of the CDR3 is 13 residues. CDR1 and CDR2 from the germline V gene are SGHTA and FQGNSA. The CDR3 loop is CASSLVNGGEQYF.

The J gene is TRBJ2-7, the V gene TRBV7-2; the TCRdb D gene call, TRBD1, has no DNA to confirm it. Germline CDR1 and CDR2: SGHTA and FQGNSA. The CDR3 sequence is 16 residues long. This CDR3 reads CASSLAGQGLSYEQYF.

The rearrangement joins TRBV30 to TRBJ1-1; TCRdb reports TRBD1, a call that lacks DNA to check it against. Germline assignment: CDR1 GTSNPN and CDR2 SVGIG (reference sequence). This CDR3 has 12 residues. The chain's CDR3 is CAWRTVLGEAFF. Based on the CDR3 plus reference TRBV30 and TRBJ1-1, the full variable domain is SQTIHQWPATLVQPVGSPLSLECTVEGTSNPNLYWYRQAAGRGLQLLFYSVGIGQISSEVPQNLSASRPQDRQFILSSKKLLLSDSGFYLCAWRTVLGEAFFGQGTRLTVV.

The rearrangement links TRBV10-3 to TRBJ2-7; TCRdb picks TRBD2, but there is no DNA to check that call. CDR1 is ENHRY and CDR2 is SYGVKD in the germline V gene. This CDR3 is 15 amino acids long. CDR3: CAISERQRLSFEQYF.

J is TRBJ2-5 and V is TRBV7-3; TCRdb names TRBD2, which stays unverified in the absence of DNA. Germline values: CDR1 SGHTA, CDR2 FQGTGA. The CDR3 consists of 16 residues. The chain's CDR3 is CASSLTSAGGPETQYF. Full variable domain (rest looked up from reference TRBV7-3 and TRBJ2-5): GAGVSQTPSNKVTEKGKYVELRCDPISGHTALYWYRQSLGQGPEFLIYFQGTGAADDSGLPNDRFFAVRPEGSVSTLKIQRTERGDSAVYLCASSLTSAGGPETQYFGPGTRLLVL.

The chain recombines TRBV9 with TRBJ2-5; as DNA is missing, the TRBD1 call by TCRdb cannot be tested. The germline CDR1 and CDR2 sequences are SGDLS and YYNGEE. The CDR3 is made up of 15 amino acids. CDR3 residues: CASSARDRSQETQYF.